This T cell receptor (beta chain) is from a study of T cell responses to AZD1222 COVID-19 vaccine. The study, taken as a whole, reports: Baseline testing showed seropositivity in only a handful of AZD1222 recipients.

TCRdb's copy holds only in-frame clones and misses some; the assay was immunoSEQ multiplex PCR. The sample lists 150,000 to 200,000 clones; roughly 92% were seen once. To note about this clone: What it recognizes is unknown.

The germline V and J ends were trimmed by 0 bases and 5 bases, with 11 bases remaining between them. The CDR3 extends over 14 amino acids. The germline CDR1 and CDR2 sequences are LGHNT and FRNRAP. The V gene is TRBV12-5, the J gene TRBJ2-7; D tentatively fits TRBD1 or TRBD2 (5 bases each). The specimen comprised peripheral blood, sampled 28 days after the second AZD1222 dose. This sequence was found in an adult who received the AZD1222 COVID-19 vaccine. CDR3 protein: CASGLVPGTDEQYF. CDR3 DNA sequence: TGTGCTAGTGGTTTGGTACCGGGGACCGACGAGCAGTACTTC.